The entry below describes one T cell receptor beta chain. Its target is unknown. The data stem from a study of OX40 agonist ivuxolimab in advanced cancers. Looking at the study overall: Participants could have had prior anti-PD-1, anti-PD-L1 or anti-CTLA-4 therapy, and less than 45% had some.

The table came from immunoSEQ multiplex PCR; TCRdb's copy has only in-frame clones and leaves some out. Of some 65,000 clones in the sample, 85% were seen once. CDR3 length: 15 residues. CDR1 is SGHAT, CDR2 FQNNGV, per germline. V shed 0 bases, J shed 9 bases, and the junction held 7 bases outside the gene matches. Study-wide results and limits: Doses of 0.1 to 3.0 mg/kg were accompanied by clonal expansion of CD4+ and CD8+ blood T cells by week 6. Relative to CD4+, CD8+ T cells held more expanded clones on average.

The specimen was CD4+ or CD8+ T cells sorted from blood, collected in a trial of the OX40 agonist ivuxolimab. The TCR sequence derives from an adult with an advanced solid tumor such as melanoma, head and neck, liver or kidney cancer. The J gene is TRBJ1-1, the V gene TRBV11-2; 10 bases map to TRBD1. CDR3 region: CASSLDLTGGRKAFF. The CDR3 DNA reads TGTGCCAGCAGCTTAGATCTGACAGGGGGCCGGAAAGCTTTCTTT.